This T cell receptor (beta chain) appears in the sequencing data of a study of neurological immune-mediated disorders. This clonotype showed up many times. Its specificity is not known. Study outcomes and limitations: Across subjects, no CDR3 amino acid sequence appeared in expanded clones of more than one subject, a finding that suggested private repertoires in all groups.

As for the cDNA, it was generated by 5'RACE with 10-nucleotide random UMIs. Over 160 million TCR-beta sequences, together covering 15-18 subjects, were produced by every individual sequencing run that was carried out. One entry per CDR3 protein, called by TCRdb with MiXCR from the 5' RACE reads. The sample lists roughly 50,000 distinct CDR3 sequences, roughly 13% occurring once. Sample time point: longitudinal time-point 3. Stored at -80 C, 2 million PBMCs were the source of the unsorted libraries. This TCR came from a male donor with HTLV-1-associated myelopathy (HAM/TSP). The sample comprised PBMCs.

CDR3: CASSPSLVRQGVTNEKLFF. The CDR3 DNA sequence: TGCGCCAGCAGCCCTAGTTTGGTGCGTCAGGGGGTAACTAATGAAAAACTGTTTTTT. J is TRBJ1-4 and V is TRBV4-3; 7 bases agree with TRBD1. Germline values: CDR1 LGHNA, CDR2 YSLEER. The CDR3 is made up of 19 amino acids. V lost 4 bases, J lost 1 base, and 15 bases stayed unmatched.